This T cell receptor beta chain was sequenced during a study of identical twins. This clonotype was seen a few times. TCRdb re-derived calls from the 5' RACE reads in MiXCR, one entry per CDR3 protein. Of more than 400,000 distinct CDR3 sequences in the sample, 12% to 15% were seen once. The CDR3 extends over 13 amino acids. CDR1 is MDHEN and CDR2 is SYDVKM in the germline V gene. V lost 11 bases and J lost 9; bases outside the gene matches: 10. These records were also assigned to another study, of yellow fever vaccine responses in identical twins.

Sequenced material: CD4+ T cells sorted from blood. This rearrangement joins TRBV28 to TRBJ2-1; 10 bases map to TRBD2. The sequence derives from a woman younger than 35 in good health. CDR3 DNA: TGTGCCGGCCGGACTAGCGGTAGTATTGAGCAGTTCTTC. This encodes CAGRTSGSIEQFF.